This T cell receptor (beta chain) was profiled in a study of T cell responses to AZD1222 COVID-19 vaccine. Turning to the study itself: Second-dose intervals near 4 or 12 weeks were combined. Study-level results: Epitopes outside B.1.351 and B.1.1.7 mutated regions reportedly drew nearly half of spike TCRs. Among vaccine-associated CD4 TCRs, coverage spanned spike, with dominance at 160-218 and 743-854. Donors were chiefly white British, with a greater number of females, and clonal diversity was perhaps underestimated.

Sequencing was performed with immunoSEQ multiplex PCR; in TCRdb, only in-frame clones are kept and a portion is missing. The table records 150,000 or so clones, approximately 90% of them present only once. As to this clone: Its target is not known.

The CDR3 is 13 amino acids. V was clipped by 5 bases and J by 5 bases, with 13 bases between them. CDR1 and CDR2 (germline): MDHEN, SYDVKM. The source of this sequence is an adult in good health. The specimen comprised peripheral blood, sampled on day 0 of AZD1222 vaccination. The chain combines TRBV28 with TRBJ2-7, with a possible D match to TRBD2 (5 bases). The CDR3 reads CASSTFRENEQYF. The CDR3 bases are TGTGCCAGCAGTACCTTTAGGGAGAACGAGCAGTACTTC.